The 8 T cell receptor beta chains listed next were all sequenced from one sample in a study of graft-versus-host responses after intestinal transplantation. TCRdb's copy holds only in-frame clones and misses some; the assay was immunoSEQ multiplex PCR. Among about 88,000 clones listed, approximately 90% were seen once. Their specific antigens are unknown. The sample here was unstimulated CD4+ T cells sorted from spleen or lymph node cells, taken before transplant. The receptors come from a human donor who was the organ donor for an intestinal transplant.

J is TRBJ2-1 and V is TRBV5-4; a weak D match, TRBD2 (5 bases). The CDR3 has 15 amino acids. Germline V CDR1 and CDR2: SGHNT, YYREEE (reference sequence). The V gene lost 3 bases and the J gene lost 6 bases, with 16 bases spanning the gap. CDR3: CASSSVLVSGNEQFF. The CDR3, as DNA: TGTGCCAGCAGCTCCGTACTAGTGTCTGGCAATGAGCAGTTCTTC.

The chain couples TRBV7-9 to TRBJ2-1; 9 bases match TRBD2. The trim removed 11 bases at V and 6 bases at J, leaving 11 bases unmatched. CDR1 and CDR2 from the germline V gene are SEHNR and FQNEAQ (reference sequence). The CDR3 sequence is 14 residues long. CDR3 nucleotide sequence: TGTGCCGGAAGAGGCGGGGGGGTCGGCAATGAGCAGTTCTTC. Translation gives CAGRGGGVGNEQFF.

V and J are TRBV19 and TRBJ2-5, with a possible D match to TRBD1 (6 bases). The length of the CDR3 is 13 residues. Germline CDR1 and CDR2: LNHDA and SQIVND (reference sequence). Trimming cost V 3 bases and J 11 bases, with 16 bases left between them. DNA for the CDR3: TGTGCCAGTAGTATCGAGGGGGTTGGGGAGCAGTACTTC. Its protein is CASSIEGVGEQYF.

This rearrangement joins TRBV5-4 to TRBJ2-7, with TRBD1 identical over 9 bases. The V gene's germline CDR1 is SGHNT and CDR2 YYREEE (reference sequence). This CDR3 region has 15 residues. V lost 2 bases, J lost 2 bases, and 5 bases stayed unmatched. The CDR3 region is CASSLTGTGTYEQYF. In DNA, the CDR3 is TGTGCCAGCAGCTTAACCGGGACAGGGACCTACGAGCAGTACTTC.

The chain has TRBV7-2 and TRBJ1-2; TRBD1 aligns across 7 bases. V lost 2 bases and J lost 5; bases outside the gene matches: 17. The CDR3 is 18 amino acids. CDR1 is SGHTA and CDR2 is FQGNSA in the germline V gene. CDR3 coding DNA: TGTGCCAGCAGCTTATCTCGGGCGGGACAGTACTTTCATTATGGCTACACCTTC. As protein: CASSLSRAGQYFHYGYTF.

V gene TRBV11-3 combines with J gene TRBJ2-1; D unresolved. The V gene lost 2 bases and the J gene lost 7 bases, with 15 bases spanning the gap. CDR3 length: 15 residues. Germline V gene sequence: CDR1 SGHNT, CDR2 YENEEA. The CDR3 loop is CASSLFTYARNEQFF. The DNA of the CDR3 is TGTGCCAGCAGCTTATTTACGTACGCTAGGAATGAGCAGTTCTTC.

CDR3 in DNA: TGTGCCAGCAGTGAAGTGACTAACACTGAAGCTTTCTTT. It translates to CASSEVTNTEAFF. The rearrangement uses TRBV2 and TRBJ1-1; D is unclear. This CDR3 spans 13 amino acids. V lost 1 base to trimming and J lost 2 bases, with 5 bases between them. Germline CDR1 and CDR2: SNHLY and FYNNEI.

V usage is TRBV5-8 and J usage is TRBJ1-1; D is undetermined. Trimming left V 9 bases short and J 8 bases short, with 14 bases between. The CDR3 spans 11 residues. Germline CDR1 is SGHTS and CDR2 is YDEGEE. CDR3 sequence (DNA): TGTGCCACTTCTAACCCGAGAGAAGCTTTCTTT. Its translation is CATSNPREAFF.